The rows below give T cell receptor beta chains drawn from one sample of a study of T cell responses to AZD1222 COVID-19 vaccine. Clones were sequenced by immunoSEQ multiplex PCR, and TCRdb holds only the in-frame ones, with some missing. The sample consists of 100,000 to 150,000 clones, around 85% of them appearing once. The starting material was peripheral blood, obtained on day 0 of AZD1222 vaccination. The receptors come from an adult in good health. Both conserved end residues are part of each CDR3. Fields, in order: D gene, J gene, clone size, V gene, CDR3 protein, CDR3 DNA. D genes are given only for firm matches. Size values are once, few and many counts, or a class for expanded clones, and some rows have none.

TRBD1 TRBJ1-5 few TRBV5-4 CASSDGTGDQPQHF TGTGCCAGCAGCGATGGGACAGGGGATCAGCCCCAGCATTTT
. TRBJ2-7 . TRBV12-5 CASGLGTRGDEQYF TGTGCTAGTGGTTTGGGGACCAGGGGCGACGAGCAGTACTTC
. TRBJ1-6 . TRBV6-2/TRBV6-3 CASSLTGYNSPLHF TGTGCCAGCAGCCTGACAGGATATAATTCACCCCTCCACTTT
TRBD1 TRBJ1-6 medium-sized TRBV4-2 CASSQESGQDNSPLHF TGTGCCAGCAGCCAAGAATCCGGACAGGATAATTCACCCCTCCACTTT
TRBD1 TRBJ2-2 once TRBV28 CASSRRTGTNTGELFF TGTGCCAGCAGCCGAAGGACAGGGACCAACACCGGGGAGCTGTTTTTT
. TRBJ2-1 . TRBV14 CASSQEARLPNNEQFF TGTGCCAGCAGCCAAGAGGCGAGACTACCTAACAATGAGCAGTTCTTC
. TRBJ1-2 . TRBV5-1 CASSLEPGGRNGYTF TGCGCCAGCAGCTTGGAACCCGGGGGGCGAAACGGCTACACCTTC
. TRBJ2-1 . TRBV6-2/TRBV6-3 CASSYSIGGRNEQFF TGTGCCAGCAGTTACTCGATAGGGGGACGCAATGAGCAGTTCTTC
. TRBJ1-1 . TRBV6-2/TRBV6-3 CASSYNLRNTEAFF TGTGCCAGCAGTTATAACCTCCGGAACACTGAAGCTTTCTTT
. TRBJ1-2 . TRBV11-2 CASSLGAEARYGYTF TGTGCCAGCAGCTTAGGTGCTGAGGCCCGCTATGGCTACACCTTC
. TRBJ1-2 . TRBV5-1 CASRTTGTDGYTF TGCGCCAGCAGAACAACAGGGACTGATGGCTACACCTTC
. TRBJ2-3 many TRBV7-2 CASSFHSSTDTQYF TGTGCCAGCAGCTTTCACTCTAGCACAGATACGCAGTATTTT